The 7 T cell receptor beta chains below come from one sample, sequenced in a study of cytomegalovirus exposure and HLA in healthy donors. 60 Vbeta and 13 Jbeta primers were used in PCR. Assay used: immunoSEQ multiplex PCR; TCRdb lists only in-frame clones, some missing. Here the sample spans more than 100,000 clones, roughly 80% being singletons. Sequencing was carried out using PBMCs. All receptors come from a female donor in good health and CMV-seropositive.

The rearrangement links TRBV30 to TRBJ2-7; 11 bases line up with TRBD2. The CDR3 is 14 residues long. V was pared by 4 bases and J by 2 bases, with 4 bases of the junction left unmatched. Germline CDR1 and CDR2: GTSNPN and SVGIG (reference sequence). CDR3 loop: CAWTVAGGTYEQYF. In DNA, the CDR3 is TGTGCCTGGACAGTAGCGGGGGGGACCTACGAGCAGTACTTC.

The chain combines TRBV28 with TRBJ1-4; 7 positions match TRBD1. After removal of 7 bases from V and 3 bases from J, the junction contained 8 bases not matched to a gene. Germline loops: CDR1 MDHEN, CDR2 SYDVKM. There are 15 residues in the CDR3. CDR3 in DNA: TGTGCCAGCACCCGCCCGGGACAGTCTAATGAAAAACTGTTTTTT. Its protein is CASTRPGQSNEKLFF.

The rearrangement uses TRBV13 and TRBJ2-7; perhaps TRBD1 as D (5 bases). CDR3 length: 12 residues. V shed 5 bases and J shed 3 bases, with 8 bases lying between them. From germline, CDR1 is PRHDT and CDR2 FYEKMQ (reference sequence). CDR3 sequence: CASSPDSYEQYF. Written as DNA, the CDR3 is TGTGCCAGCAGCCCAGACAGCTACGAGCAGTACTTC. The full variable domain, completed using reference TRBV13 and TRBJ2-7, is AAGVIQSPRHLIKEKRETATLKCYPIPRHDTVYWYQQGPGQDPQFLISFYEKMQSDKGSIPDRFSAQQFSDYHSELNMSSLELGDSALYFCASSPDSYEQYFGPGTRLTVT.

The genes are TRBV10-1 and TRBJ2-4; the D gene is possibly TRBD1 (6 bases). Germline CDR1 WNHNN, CDR2 SYGVQD (reference sequence). CDR3 length: 15 residues. The V gene lost 9 bases and the J gene lost 7 bases, with 22 bases spanning the gap. The CDR3 DNA is TGCGCCAGACAAACAGAACAGGGCGGCTTTAACATTCAGTACTTC. Protein sequence: CARQTEQGGFNIQYF.

CDR3: CASGLFTGNQPQHF. The CDR3 DNA is TGTGCTAGTGGTTTGTTTACTGGTAATCAGCCCCAGCATTTT. The V gene is TRBV12-5, the J gene TRBJ1-5; no clear D. V lost 2 bases, J lost 4 bases, and 9 bases lay in between. This CDR3 is 14 amino acids long. CDR1 is LGHNT and CDR2 is FRNRAP in the germline V gene.

Only one count was recorded for this clone. The V call is TRBV19, the J call TRBJ1-5; possible D gene TRBD1, 6 bases. The CDR3 has 14 amino acids. Between the trimmed V and J ends, which lost 9 bases and 0 bases, there was a span of 12 bases. Germline CDR1 and CDR2: LNHDA and SQIVND (reference sequence). Here the CDR3 reads CASWTANSNQPQHF. CDR3 in DNA: TGTGCCAGCTGGACAGCTAATAGCAATCAGCCCCAGCATTTT.

The chain couples TRBV5-1 to TRBJ2-1, with TRBD1 matching 9 bases. The CDR3 is 14 residues long. V lost 4 bases to trimming and J lost 6 bases; unmatched junction nucleotides: 5. Per germline, CDR1 SGHRS and CDR2 YFSETQ. DNA for the CDR3: TGCGCCAGCAGCCCGGGACAGGGTATCAATGAGCAGTTCTTC. It yields the protein CASSPGQGINEQFF.